Listed below are T cell receptor beta chains from one sample, sequenced in a study of spatial heterogeneity in lung cancer. In TCRdb, the 5' RACE reads were re-called with MiXCR into one record per CDR3 protein. Of 20,000 to 25,000 distinct CDR3 sequences listed, 4.6% are singletons. Sequencing was performed on PBMCs, taken at surgery. These receptors were obtained from a male donor with early-stage non-small cell lung cancer. CDR3s include the opening cysteine and the closing phenylalanine or tryptophan. Each record gives: clone size, CDR3 length, J gene, D gene, V gene, CDR3 DNA, CDR3 protein. D genes are given only for firm matches. Some rows mark clone size as missing; the rest say once, few, many or name a class of expanded clone.

many,17,TRBJ1-2,TRBD1,TRBV6-6,TGTGCCAGCAGTGTCCGGGACAGGGTCGGGAAGAACTATGGCTACACCTTC,CASSVRDRVGKNYGYTF
-,16,TRBJ1-4,TRBD1,TRBV20-1,TGCAGTGCTAGAAGGGGACAGGGGGTTCGAAGTGAAAAACTGTTTTTT,CSARRGQGVRSEKLFF
many,17,TRBJ2-2,TRBD2,TRBV5-1,TGCGCCAGCAGACCCTCGGGAGGGGACGGCGACACCGGGGAGCTGTTTTTT,CASRPSGGDGDTGELFF
many,15,TRBJ1-2,TRBD1,TRBV7-2,TGTGCCAGCAGCTCTACAGGGACAGTTAACTATGGCTACACCTTC,CASSSTGTVNYGYTF
-,15,TRBJ1-1,TRBD1,TRBV4-2,TGTGCCAGCAGCCAAGATTTGGCAGGGGGAACTGAAGCTTTCTTT,CASSQDLAGGTEAFF
many,15,TRBJ2-1,-,TRBV5-1,TGCGCCAGCAGCTTCTACTCGAGCTCCTACAATGAGCAGTTCTTC,CASSFYSSSYNEQFF
many,14,TRBJ1-1,-,TRBV4-3,TGCGCCAGCAGCCAAGATACAGCGAACACTGAAGCTTTCTTT,CASSQDTANTEAFF
many,16,TRBJ1-2,TRBD1,TRBV18,TGTGCCAGCTCACACAGGACAGGGGCCGCTAACTATGGCTACACCTTC,CASSHRTGAANYGYTF
many,14,TRBJ1-1,-,TRBV30,TGTGCCTGGAGTGCCCGGCCCATGAACACTGAAGCTTTCTTT,CAWSARPMNTEAFF
many,17,TRBJ2-7,-,TRBV4-3,TGCGCCAGCAGCCAAGACTTTCACGGGTTCCCGTCCTACGAGCAGTACTTC,CASSQDFHGFPSYEQYF
many,15,TRBJ2-7,-,TRBV5-5,TGTGCCAGCAGCTACGGAGCGGGCTCGTCCTACGAGCAGTACTTC,CASSYGAGSSYEQYF
many,16,TRBJ1-5,-,TRBV28,TGTGCCAGCACCCCCCCGTGGGGGGCTGGCAATCAGCCCCAGCATTTT,CASTPPWGAGNQPQHF
many,12,TRBJ2-1,-,TRBV29-1,TGCAGCGTTGGGGACTGGAACAATGAGCAGTTCTTC,CSVGDWNNEQFF
many,17,TRBJ2-3,TRBD2,TRBV5-1,TGCGCCAGCAGCTCCCCCCGGACTAGCGAAGGCACAGATACGCAGTATTTT,CASSSPRTSEGTDTQYF
many,14,TRBJ2-7,-,TRBV3-1,TGTGCCAGCAGCCAACTTTCAGGGGACCGCGAGCAGTACTTC,CASSQLSGDREQYF
few,15,TRBJ2-5,-,TRBV6-5,TGTGCCAGCAGTCCCGGCAGGGTAGCAGGGGAGACCCAGTACTTC,CASSPGRVAGETQYF
-,17,TRBJ2-7,TRBD1,TRBV7-8,TGTGCCAGCAGCTTAGTAGCCGGGACAGGGAGCTCCTACGAGCAGTACTTC,CASSLVAGTGSSYEQYF
-,15,TRBJ1-1,-,TRBV5-1,TGCGCCAGCAGCTTGGAGGGGTTAGGGGACACTGAAGCTTTCTTT,CASSLEGLGDTEAFF
many,14,TRBJ2-7,-,TRBV4-3,TGCGCCAGCAGCTCGTCCCTTGCCACCTACGAGCAGTACTTC,CASSSSLATYEQYF
many,13,TRBJ2-1,TRBD1,TRBV29-1,TGCAGCGCTCTGGGACAGGCGGGCAATGAGCAGTTCTTC,CSALGQAGNEQFF
many,16,TRBJ1-4,TRBD1,TRBV5-1,TGCGCCAGCAGCTTGGTTCCGACAGGGAGTAATGAAAAACTGTTTTTT,CASSLVPTGSNEKLFF
-,15,TRBJ1-1,-,TRBV9,TGTGCCAGCGGCGTAGGGGGGACACGGAACACTGAAGCTTTCTTT,CASGVGGTRNTEAFF
many,14,TRBJ2-3,-,TRBV7-2,TGTGCCAGCAGCTTATACCTAGCAACAGATACGCAGTATTTT,CASSLYLATDTQYF
many,13,TRBJ2-1,TRBD2,TRBV6-2/TRBV6-3,TGTGCCAGCAGTCACGGCGGGAGTAATGAGCAGTTCTTC,CASSHGGSNEQFF
many,14,TRBJ2-2,-,TRBV7-2,TGTGCCAGCAGCTTGGGACTTGGCACCGGGGAGCTGTTTTTT,CASSLGLGTGELFF
many,18,TRBJ2-1,TRBD2,TRBV7-2,TGTGCCAGCAGCTTTCTAGCGGGAGGTTCAACGAGCAACAATGAGCAGTTCTTC,CASSFLAGGSTSNNEQFF
many,16,TRBJ1-6,TRBD1,TRBV3-1,TGTGCCAGCAGCCCATTTCCGGGACAGGCAAATTCACCCCTCCACTTT,CASSPFPGQANSPLHF
many,11,TRBJ2-3,-,TRBV20-1,TGCAGTGCTGACCGCACAGATACGCAGTATTTT,CSADRTDTQYF
medium-sized,16,TRBJ2-1,-,TRBV7-6,TGTGCCAGCAGCTTAGGTAGTGACAGCTCCTACAATGAGCAGTTCTTC,CASSLGSDSSYNEQFF
many,14,TRBJ2-7,TRBD2,TRBV12-3/TRBV12-4,TGTGCCAGCAGGTCTTCCGGGACTACTTACGAGCAGTACTTC,CASRSSGTTYEQYF
many,13,TRBJ2-7,TRBD1,TRBV10-3,TGTGCCATCAGGACAGGGACAATGAACGAGCAGTACTTC,CAIRTGTMNEQYF
-,14,TRBJ2-7,-,TRBV12-2,TGTGCAAGTCGCTTAACGGGCTTCTCCTACGAGCAGTACTTC,CASRLTGFSYEQYF
many,14,TRBJ2-7,-,TRBV3-1,TGTGCCAGCAGCCTCCGAAATAGCTCCTACGAGCAGTACTTC,CASSLRNSSYEQYF
many,17,TRBJ2-3,TRBD2,TRBV30,TGTGCCTGGAGTGTAGCCGTGGGTAGCGGGAGGAGAGATACGCAGTATTTT,CAWSVAVGSGRRDTQYF
-,15,TRBJ2-1,-,TRBV3-1,TGTGCCAGCAGCCAAGGTAGGATAGGACTAAGTGAGCAGTTCTTC,CASSQGRIGLSEQFF
many,15,TRBJ2-5,-,TRBV7-2,TGTGCCAGCAGCTTAAGGCGAGGGAAAGGCGAGACCCAGTACTTC,CASSLRRGKGETQYF
many,16,TRBJ2-3,-,TRBV3-1,TGTGCCAGCAGCCAAAAGAGACCAGCGAGTCGCGATACGCAGTATTTT,CASSQKRPASRDTQYF
-,11,TRBJ1-1,-,TRBV20-1,TGCAGTGCTTCGATTAACACTGAAGCTTTCTTT,CSASINTEAFF
many,15,TRBJ2-2,TRBD1,TRBV15,TGTGCCACCAGCGGGGGGACAGGGGCTATCGGGGAGCTGTTTTTT,CATSGGTGAIGELFF
many,15,TRBJ2-1,TRBD2,TRBV7-2,TGTGCCAGCAGTCTTATGGCGGGGGGGCCAAATGAGCAGTTCTTC,CASSLMAGGPNEQFF
few,15,TRBJ2-1,TRBD2,TRBV27,TGTGCCAGCAGTTTCACAGCGGGAGGGGTTAATGAGCAGTTCTTC,CASSFTAGGVNEQFF
many,12,TRBJ2-3,-,TRBV9,TGTGCCAGCAGCGTAGCGGCAGATACGCAGTATTTT,CASSVAADTQYF
many,17,TRBJ2-3,TRBD2,TRBV6-5,TGTGCCAGCAGTTACTCTTCTAGCGGGAGGAGCACAGATACGCAGTATTTT,CASSYSSSGRSTDTQYF
many,16,TRBJ2-1,-,TRBV7-2,TGTGCCAGCAGTCCCTCTCCGGGACCCCGTGGTAATGAGCAGTTCTTC,CASSPSPGPRGNEQFF
many,13,TRBJ2-7,-,TRBV4-3,TGCGCCAGCAGCCCTGGACTGTCCTACGAGCAGTACTTC,CASSPGLSYEQYF
many,15,TRBJ1-5,TRBD1,TRBV5-1,TGCGCCAGCAGCCCGGGCGACAGGGGCAATCAGCCCCAGCATTTT,CASSPGDRGNQPQHF
many,13,TRBJ1-1,-,TRBV12-3/TRBV12-4,TGTGCCAGCAGTTTCAAGATGAACACTGAAGCTTTCTTT,CASSFKMNTEAFF